One sample yielded the 8 T cell receptor beta chains listed below, sequenced in a study of T cell responses to AZD1222 COVID-19 vaccine. Profiled with immunoSEQ multiplex PCR; TCRdb holds only in-frame clones, not every one. The sample yields tens of thousands of clones, roughly 90% seen once. The material sequenced was peripheral blood, taken 28 days after the second AZD1222 dose. These receptors came from an adult who received the AZD1222 COVID-19 vaccine.

This clone has just one count. This chain joins TRBV2 and TRBJ1-2; the D is unclear. V shed 4 bases and J shed 8 bases, with 17 bases lying between them. CDR3 size: 14 residues. CDR1 and CDR2 from the germline V gene are SNHLY and FYNNEI. CDR3 sequence (DNA): TGTGCCAGCAGTGCAGGAAGGGAGGAGAGAGGCTACACCTTC. It codes for CASSAGREERGYTF.

The chain combines TRBV7-2 with TRBJ1-5; D gene ambiguous. The CDR3 spans 13 residues. V lost 11 bases, J lost 4 bases, and 15 bases lay in between. Germline values: CDR1 SGHTA, CDR2 FQGNSA. CDR3 bases: TGTGCCTCCGGCCCAGGAAGGAATCAGCCCCAGCATTTT. It is translated as CASGPGRNQPQHF.

This chain joins TRBV5-8 and TRBJ2-7; tentative D call: TRBD1 (5 bases). CDR3 size: 13 residues. Trimming cost V 2 bases and J 2 bases, with 8 bases left between them. CDR1 is SGHTS, CDR2 YDEGEE, per germline. CDR3 nucleotides: TGTGCCAGCAGCTTTAGGGGCGCCTACGAGCAGTACTTC. Translation: CASSFRGAYEQYF.

A single count supports this clone. The chain is built from TRBV5-8 and TRBJ1-2; 7 bases map to TRBD1. Trimming removed 4 bases from V and 5 bases from J; junction bases left unmatched: 23. This CDR3 has 19 residues. The germline gives CDR1 SGHTS, CDR2 YDEGEE. The CDR3 protein is CASSPGQDIANYAGYGYTF. Here the CDR3 DNA reads TGTGCCAGCAGCCCCGGACAGGACATCGCTAACTATGCGGGGTATGGCTACACCTTC.

The chain joins TRBV27 to TRBJ2-1; 11 nucleotides match TRBD1. CDR3 length: 13 amino acids. V was clipped by 5 bases and J by 9 bases; unmatched bases: 3. Per germline, CDR1 MNHEY and CDR2 SMNVEV (reference sequence). The CDR3 DNA is TGTGCCAGCAGTGCGGGACAGGGGGGTGAGCAGTTCTTC. Protein: CASSAGQGGEQFF.

This chain connects TRBV27 to TRBJ2-3, with D perhaps given as TRBD1 or TRBD2 (6 bases each). V was pared by 2 bases and J by 4 bases, with 13 bases between. The CDR3 covers 15 residues. Germline-derived CDR1 and CDR2 are MNHEY and SMNVEV (reference sequence). CDR3: CASSLDPGAPDTQYF. CDR3 nucleotides: TGTGCCAGCAGTTTAGATCCGGGGGCCCCAGATACGCAGTATTTT.

The genes are TRBV27 and TRBJ2-5, with a possible D match to TRBD1 (6 bases). Germline lookup yields CDR1 MNHEY and CDR2 SMNVEV (reference sequence). With 3 bases removed from V and 2 bases from J, the gap between germline ends came to 10 bases. CDR3 length equals 14 residues. DNA of the CDR3: TGTGCCAGCAGTTTTATCGGACAGCAAGAGACCCAGTACTTC. It specifies CASSFIGQQETQYF.

The chain joins TRBV7-9 to TRBJ2-1; 9 bases match TRBD2. The ends lost 6 bases at V and 5 bases at J; junction bases unmatched: 14. This CDR3 comprises 17 residues. Germline lookup yields CDR1 SEHNR and CDR2 FQNEAQ (reference sequence). CDR3 protein: CASRPGPGLAFHNEQFF. Written as DNA, the CDR3 is TGTGCCAGCAGACCCGGCCCGGGACTAGCTTTCCACAATGAGCAGTTCTTC.